One and the same sample provided the 25 T cell receptor beta chains below, sequenced in a study of blood T cell repertoires in COVID-19. Sequenced by immunoSEQ multiplex PCR; TCRdb stores in-frame clones only, minus some. The sample lists roughly 250,000 clones; about 89% were seen once. The sample consisted of peripheral blood. The receptors stem from a man younger than 40 with acute or convalescent COVID-19.

In DNA, the CDR3 is TGCGCCAGCAGAACAGCCTCTGGAAACACCATATATTTT. Translating it yields CASRTASGNTIYF. This chain connects TRBV5-1 to TRBJ1-3; D is undetermined. V lost 5 bases and J lost 0, with 6 bases in between. CDR1 SGHRS and CDR2 YFSETQ come from the germline V gene. This CDR3 spans 13 amino acids.

V usage is TRBV18 and J usage is TRBJ1-1, with D possibly matching TRBD1 (6 bases). Germline V lookup: CDR1 KGHSH, CDR2 LQKENI. CDR3 length: 14 residues. Trimming cost V 1 base and J 5 bases, with 11 bases left between them. CDR3 in amino acids: CASSPLKGGTEAFF. The CDR3 DNA is TGTGCCAGCTCACCACTAAAGGGGGGGACTGAAGCTTTCTTT.

The V and J genes are TRBV27 and TRBJ1-1; 8 bases are a match to TRBD1. CDR1 is MNHEY and CDR2 is SMNVEV in the germline V gene (reference sequence). The CDR3 has 15 amino acids. Unmatched junction bases numbered 7, after V lost 2 bases and J lost 5 bases. CDR3 region: CASSLVPTGGTEAFF. For the CDR3, the DNA is TGTGCCAGCAGTTTAGTCCCTACAGGGGGGACTGAAGCTTTCTTT.

The chain has TRBV9 and TRBJ1-6; 9 positions match TRBD1. Germline lookup yields CDR1 SGDLS and CDR2 YYNGEE. This CDR3 has 16 residues. J gave up 4 bases and V 4 bases, and 6 bases lay outside the gene matches. The CDR3 here is CASSIEGQGYNSPLHF. The CDR3 DNA follows: TGTGCCAGCAGCATAGAGGGACAGGGATATAATTCACCCCTCCACTTT.

The rearrangement joins TRBV11-2 to TRBJ2-1; tentative D call: TRBD2 (5 bases). The CDR3 runs to 15 residues. Trimming shortened V by 4 bases and J by 0 bases, and 10 bases separated the two germline ends. The germline gives CDR1 SGHAT, CDR2 FQNNGV. CDR3 protein: CASSSKRSSYNEQFF. CDR3 sequence (DNA): TGTGCCAGCAGCTCGAAGCGGAGCTCCTACAATGAGCAGTTCTTC.

The rearrangement joins TRBV12-3 or TRBV12-4 to TRBJ2-1; tentatively, D is TRBD2 (6 bases). This CDR3 region has 13 residues. The V gene lost 3 bases and the J gene lost 12 bases, with 15 bases spanning the gap. The DNA for the CDR3 is TGTGCCAGCAGTTTGGAGGGCCAGCCATGGCAGTTCTTC. Encoded protein: CASSLEGQPWQFF.

The chain has TRBV12-5 and TRBJ2-7; TRBD1 matches at 10 bases. With V trimmed by 7 bases and J by 0 bases, 6 bases remained unmatched. The CDR3 loop spans 15 amino acids. The V gene's germline CDR1 is LGHNT and CDR2 FRNRAP. CDR3 residues: CASATGDRGSYEQYF. CDR3 in DNA: TGTGCTAGTGCCACGGGGGACAGGGGCTCCTACGAGCAGTACTTC.

This chain joins TRBV18 and TRBJ1-5; 7 positions match TRBD1. Unmatched junction bases numbered 13, after V lost 2 bases and J lost 3 bases. CDR3 length: 18 amino acids. Germline V CDR1 and CDR2: KGHSH, LQKENI. CDR3 in amino acids: CASSPEFRGAANNQPQHF. The CDR3 DNA follows: TGTGCCAGCTCACCAGAATTCAGGGGGGCGGCCAACAATCAGCCCCAGCATTTT.

This rearrangement joins TRBV28 to TRBJ1-1; TRBD1 is a possible D gene (6 bases). Germline loops: CDR1 MDHEN, CDR2 SYDVKM. The CDR3 contains 13 residues. V was cut by 7 bases and J by 3 bases, with 12 bases left in between. DNA for the CDR3: TGTGCCAGCACCCTAGGACAGTACACTGAAGCTTTCTTT. It is translated as CASTLGQYTEAFF.

This sequence joins TRBV5-5 and TRBJ2-3; D call uncertain. Germline lookup yields CDR1 SGHKS and CDR2 YYEKEE (reference sequence). Trimming took off 0 bases at V and 4 bases at J, with 9 bases between the two ends. This CDR3 has 14 residues. The CDR3 spells CASSLVPSSDTQYF. In nucleotides, the CDR3 is TGTGCCAGCAGCTTGGTTCCTAGTTCAGATACGCAGTATTTT. Full variable domain (remainder filled in from reference TRBV5-5 and TRBJ2-3): DAGVTQSPTHLIKTRGQQVTLRCSPISGHKSVSWYQQVLGQGPQFIFQYYEKEERGRGNFPDRFSARQFPNYSSELNVNALLLGDSALYLCASSLVPSSDTQYFGPGTRLTVL.

This rearrangement joins TRBV10-3 to TRBJ2-3; D remains ambiguous. CDR1 ENHRY and CDR2 SYGVKD come from the germline V gene. V lost 6 bases to trimming and J lost 2 bases, with 3 bases between them. This CDR3 comprises 11 residues. CDR3 residues: CAISYTDTQYF. CDR3 DNA sequence: TGTGCCATCAGCTACACAGATACGCAGTATTTT.

V gene TRBV4-1 combines with J gene TRBJ1-5, with TRBD1 as a possible D gene (6 bases). The CDR3 loop spans 16 amino acids. V gave up 0 bases and J gave up 7 bases, with 16 bases separating them. The germline V gene encodes CDR1 MGHRA and CDR2 YSYEKL. The CDR3 DNA reads as TGCGCCAGCAGCCAAGACGCGCCCAACAGGGCACAGCCCCAGCATTTT. Protein: CASSQDAPNRAQPQHF.

The chain is built from TRBV19 and TRBJ2-3; possible D gene TRBD2, 7 bases. CDR3 length equals 15 residues. V dropped 10 bases and J dropped 2 bases, with 19 bases sitting between them. Per the germline V gene, CDR1 is LNHDA and CDR2 is SQIVND (reference sequence). CDR3 DNA sequence: TGTGCCACCCGGTCCGGGGCGGGGGCCACAGATACGCAGTATTTT. Its protein product is CATRSGAGATDTQYF.

The chain uses TRBV27 and TRBJ1-1; D remains unclear. The CDR3 length is 13 residues. Trimming shortened V by 3 bases and J by 5 bases, and 10 bases separated the two germline ends. Germline-derived CDR1 and CDR2 are MNHEY and SMNVEV (reference sequence). In DNA form, the CDR3 reads TGTGCCAGCAGTTTTGGCGGTGGAACTGAAGCTTTCTTT. Amino acid sequence: CASSFGGGTEAFF.

The CDR3, as DNA: TGTGCCAGTACCTCCACATCGGCGGGGGGCGCACTTGTTGGCTACACCTTC. It yields the protein CASTSTSAGGALVGYTF. The gene calls are TRBV19 and TRBJ1-2; the D gene is possibly TRBD1 (6 bases). The length of the CDR3 is 17 residues. With 7 bases removed from V and 7 bases from J, the gap between germline ends came to 28 bases. Per the germline V gene, CDR1 is LNHDA and CDR2 is SQIVND (reference sequence).

In DNA, the CDR3 is TGTGCCAGCAGCAAAGAGGGAGGACAAACTGGCTACACCTTC. It codes for CASSKEGGQTGYTF. The chain couples TRBV21-1 to TRBJ1-2. TRBV21-1 corresponds to a pseudogene. This CDR3 spans 14 amino acids.

V gene TRBV7-9 combines with J gene TRBJ1-1; D may be TRBD1 (5 bases). Trimming shortened V by 5 bases and J by 11 bases, and 12 bases separated the two germline ends. The CDR3 extends over 11 amino acids. Germline V gives CDR1 SEHNR, CDR2 FQNEAQ (reference sequence). CDR3 nucleotide sequence: TGTGCCAGCAGCAACCAGGGCGAGGCTTTCTTT. This gives the protein CASSNQGEAFF.

The rearrangement joins TRBV5-1 to TRBJ1-2, with TRBD1 matching over 10 bases. This CDR3 has 15 amino acids. Per germline, CDR1 SGHRS and CDR2 YFSETQ. Trimming cost V 6 bases and J 7 bases; bases outside gene matches: 12. CDR3 protein: CASTRGDRGPVGYTF. The DNA of the CDR3 is TGCGCCAGCACTAGGGGCGACAGGGGGCCAGTTGGCTACACCTTC.

The V gene is TRBV11-2, the J gene TRBJ1-6, with no clear D. Germline V gene data show CDR1 as SGHAT and CDR2 as FQNNGV. V was shortened by 1 base and J by 15 bases, with 10 bases between the two germline ends. The length of the CDR3 is 12 residues. CDR3 coding DNA: TGTGCCAGCAGCTTAGGAGTAGGAGTCCTCCACTTT. This gives the protein CASSLGVGVLHF.

As concerns this clone: Mismatch with germline at one junction end may stem from a read error. The chain uses TRBV7-7 and TRBJ2-5; D is possibly TRBD2 (5 bases). Germline V gene data show CDR1 as SSHAT and CDR2 as FNYEAQ (reference sequence). The CDR3 covers 15 residues. CDR3 sequence: CASSREGLVGETQYF. Written as DNA, the CDR3 is TGTGCTAGCAGCCGCGAGGGCCTAGTCGGAGAGACCCAGTACTTC.

The chain's CDR3 is CASSHPGTGTHEQYF. CDR3 DNA: TGTGCCAGCAGCCATCCCGGGACAGGGACCCACGAGCAGTACTTC. This chain connects TRBV3-1 (or the pseudogene TRBV3-2) to TRBJ2-7, with TRBD1 matching 9 bases. In germline, CDR1 is LGHDT, CDR2 YNNKEL (reference sequence). The CDR3 is made up of 15 amino acids. The ends lost 3 bases at V and 5 bases at J; junction bases unmatched: 8.

V gene TRBV21-1 combines with J gene TRBJ2-2; the table's D gene call, TRBD1, was not cross checked with the DNA. TRBV21-1 constitutes a pseudogene. CDR3 length: 17 amino acids. DNA of the CDR3: TGTGCCAGCAGCAAAGGGGGCAGGCCTGCGAACACCGGGGAGCTGTTTTTT. Protein sequence: CASSKGGRPANTGELFF.

This sequence joins TRBV30 and TRBJ2-5, with D possibly being TRBD1 (5 bases). V was shortened by 0 bases and J by 7 bases, with 24 bases between the two germline ends. This CDR3 has 17 amino acids. Germline V gene sequence: CDR1 GTSNPN, CDR2 SVGIG (reference sequence). The CDR3, as DNA: TGTGCCTGGAGTGTAGGGGCCAGTCGATCTCTAACCGGGACCCAGTACTTC. As protein: CAWSVGASRSLTGTQYF.

As regards this clone: At one of its ends the junction is not consistent with the germline gene, which may arise from a read error. The chain recombines TRBV12-5 with TRBJ1-5; no reliable D call. CDR1 and CDR2 from the germline V gene are LGHNT and FRNRAP. The CDR3 consists of 15 residues. CDR3 coding DNA: TGTGCTAGTGGTTTGGTACAATACCTTTTGAGCGGATACGGATTT. It yields the protein CASGLVQYLLSGYGF.

The chain is built from TRBV6-5 and TRBJ2-4; D possibly corresponds to TRBD2 (6 bases). Trimming cost V 4 bases and J 2 bases, with 15 bases left between them. Germline CDR1 MNHEY, CDR2 SVGAGI. The CDR3 length is 16 residues. Here the CDR3 reads CASSLAEGGTKNIQYF. CDR3 nucleotides: TGTGCCAGCAGTTTGGCGGAGGGCGGGACCAAAAACATTCAGTACTTC.